This TCR beta chain originates from a study of T cell changes during pregnancy in multiple sclerosis. Generated by immunoSEQ multiplex PCR, the TCRdb table keeps only in-frame clones and is missing some. The sample has 60,000 to 85,000 clones, roughly 89% seen once. V was pared by 3 bases and J by 7 bases, with 5 bases of the junction left unmatched. The CDR3 runs 15 residues. CDR1 is SGHRS and CDR2 is YFSETQ in the germline V gene. The sample was peripheral blood, taken after pregnancy. The clonotype was recovered from a female donor in good health, enrolled as a control in a pregnancy study. The chain recombines TRBV5-1 with TRBJ2-1; 12 nucleotides align to TRBD1. This CDR3 reads CASSSGQGAWNEQFF. The CDR3 bases are TGCGCCAGCAGCTCGGGACAGGGGGCGTGGAATGAGCAGTTCTTC.